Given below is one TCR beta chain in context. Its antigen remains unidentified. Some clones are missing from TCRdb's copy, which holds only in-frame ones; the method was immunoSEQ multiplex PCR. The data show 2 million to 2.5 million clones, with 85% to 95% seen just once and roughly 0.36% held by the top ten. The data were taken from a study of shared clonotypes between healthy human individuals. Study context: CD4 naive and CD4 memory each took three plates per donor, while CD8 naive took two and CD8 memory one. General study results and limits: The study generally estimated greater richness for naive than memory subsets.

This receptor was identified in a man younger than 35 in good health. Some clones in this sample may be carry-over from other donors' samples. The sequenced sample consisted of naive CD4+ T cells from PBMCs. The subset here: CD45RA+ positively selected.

The chain's CDR3 is CASSLQNTGAYEQYF. DNA for the CDR3: TGCGCCAGCAGCCTTCAGAATACAGGAGCCTACGAGCAGTACTTC. The chain is built from TRBV4-1 and TRBJ2-7, with D tentatively TRBD1 (5 bases). The CDR3 totals 15 residues. The germline V and J ends were trimmed by 4 bases and 2 bases, with 15 bases remaining between them. The germline V gene has CDR1 MGHRA and CDR2 YSYEKL.